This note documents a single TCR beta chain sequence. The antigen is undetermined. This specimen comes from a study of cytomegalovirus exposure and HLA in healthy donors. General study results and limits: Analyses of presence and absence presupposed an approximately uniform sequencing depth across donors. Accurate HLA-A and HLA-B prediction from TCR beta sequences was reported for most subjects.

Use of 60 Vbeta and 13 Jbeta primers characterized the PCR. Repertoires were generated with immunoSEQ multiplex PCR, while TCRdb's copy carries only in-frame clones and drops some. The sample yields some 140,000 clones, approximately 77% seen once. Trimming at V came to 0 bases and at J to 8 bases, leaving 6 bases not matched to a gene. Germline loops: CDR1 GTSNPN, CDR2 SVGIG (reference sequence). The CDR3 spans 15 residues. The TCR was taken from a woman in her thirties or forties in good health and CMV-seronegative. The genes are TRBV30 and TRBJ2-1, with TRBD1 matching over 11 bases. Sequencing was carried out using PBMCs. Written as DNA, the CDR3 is TGTGCCTGGAGTGTAGGGACAGGGGGGTGGGATGAGCAGTTCTTC. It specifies CAWSVGTGGWDEQFF.